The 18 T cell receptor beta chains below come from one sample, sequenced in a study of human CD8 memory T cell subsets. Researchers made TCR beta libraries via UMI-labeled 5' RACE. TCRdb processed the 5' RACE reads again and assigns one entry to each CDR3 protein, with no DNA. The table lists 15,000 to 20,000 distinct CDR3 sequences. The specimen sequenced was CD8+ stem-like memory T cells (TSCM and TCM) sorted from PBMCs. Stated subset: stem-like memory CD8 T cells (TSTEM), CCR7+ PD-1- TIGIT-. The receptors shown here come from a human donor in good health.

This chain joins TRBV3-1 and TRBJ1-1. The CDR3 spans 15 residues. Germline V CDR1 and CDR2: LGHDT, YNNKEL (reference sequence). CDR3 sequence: CASSQDPQSPTEAFF.

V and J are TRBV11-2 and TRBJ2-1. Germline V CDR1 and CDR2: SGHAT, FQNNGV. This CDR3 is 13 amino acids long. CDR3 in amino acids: CASSLAPSGEQFF.

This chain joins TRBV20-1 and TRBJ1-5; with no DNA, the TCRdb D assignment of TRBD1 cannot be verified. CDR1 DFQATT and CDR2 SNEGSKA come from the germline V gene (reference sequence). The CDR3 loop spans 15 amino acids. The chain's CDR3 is CSARAGAGGNQPQHF.

CDR3 sequence: CSGTSVRDTQYF. The V gene is TRBV20-1, the J gene TRBJ2-3; absent DNA, TCRdb's TRBD1 call cannot be checked. This CDR3 spans 12 amino acids. From germline, CDR1 is DFQATT and CDR2 SNEGSKA (reference sequence).

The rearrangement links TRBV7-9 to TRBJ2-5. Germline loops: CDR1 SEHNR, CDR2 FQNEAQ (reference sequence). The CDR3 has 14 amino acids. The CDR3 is CASSLEVYKVTQYF.

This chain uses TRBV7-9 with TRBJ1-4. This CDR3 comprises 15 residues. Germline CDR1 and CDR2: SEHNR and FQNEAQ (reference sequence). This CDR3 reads CASSLRSGKDEKLFF.

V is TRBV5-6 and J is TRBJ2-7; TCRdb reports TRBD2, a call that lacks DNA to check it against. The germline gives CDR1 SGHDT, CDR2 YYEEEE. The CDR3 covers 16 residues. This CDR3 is CASSFGGLASSYEQYF. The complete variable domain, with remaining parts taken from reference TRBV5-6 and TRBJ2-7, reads DAGVTQSPTHLIKTRGQQVTLRCSPKSGHDTVSWYQQALGQGPQFIFQYYEEEERQRGNFPDRFSGHQFPNYSSELNVNALLLGDSALYLCASSFGGLASSYEQYFGPGTRLTVT.

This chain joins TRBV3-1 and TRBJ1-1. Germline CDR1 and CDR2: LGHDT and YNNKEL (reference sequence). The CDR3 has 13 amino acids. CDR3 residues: CASSPDVGTEAFF.

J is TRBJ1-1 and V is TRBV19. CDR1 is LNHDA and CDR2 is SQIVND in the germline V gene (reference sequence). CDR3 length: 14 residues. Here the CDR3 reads CASSINPRNTEAFF.

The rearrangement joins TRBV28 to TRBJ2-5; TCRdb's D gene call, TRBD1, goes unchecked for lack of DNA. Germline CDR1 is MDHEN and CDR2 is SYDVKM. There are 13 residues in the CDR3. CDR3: CASSLTGTETQYF.

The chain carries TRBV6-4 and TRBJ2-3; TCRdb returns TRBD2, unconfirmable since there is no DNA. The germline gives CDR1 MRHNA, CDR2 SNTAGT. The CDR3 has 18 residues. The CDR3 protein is CASIWERPPTGSTDTQYF.

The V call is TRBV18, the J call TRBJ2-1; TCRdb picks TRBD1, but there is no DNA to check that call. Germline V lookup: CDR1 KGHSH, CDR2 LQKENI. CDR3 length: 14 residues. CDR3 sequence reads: CASSPGTGDNEQFF.

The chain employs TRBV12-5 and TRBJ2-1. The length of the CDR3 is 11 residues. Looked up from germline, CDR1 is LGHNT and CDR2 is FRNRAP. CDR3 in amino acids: CASVEAAEQFF.

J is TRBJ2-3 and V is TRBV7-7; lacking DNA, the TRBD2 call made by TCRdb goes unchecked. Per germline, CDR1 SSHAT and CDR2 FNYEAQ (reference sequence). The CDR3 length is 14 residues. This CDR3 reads CASSLSGRRDTQYF.

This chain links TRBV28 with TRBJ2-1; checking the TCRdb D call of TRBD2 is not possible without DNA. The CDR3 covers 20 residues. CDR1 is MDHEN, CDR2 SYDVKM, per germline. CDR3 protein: CASSSLAGPQPGHSYNEQFF.

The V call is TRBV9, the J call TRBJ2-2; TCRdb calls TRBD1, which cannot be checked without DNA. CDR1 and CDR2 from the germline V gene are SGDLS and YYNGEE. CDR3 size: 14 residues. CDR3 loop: CASSVRGTTGELFF.

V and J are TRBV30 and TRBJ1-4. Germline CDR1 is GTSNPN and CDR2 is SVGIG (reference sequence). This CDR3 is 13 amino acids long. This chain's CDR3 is CAWSGGPGGKLFF.

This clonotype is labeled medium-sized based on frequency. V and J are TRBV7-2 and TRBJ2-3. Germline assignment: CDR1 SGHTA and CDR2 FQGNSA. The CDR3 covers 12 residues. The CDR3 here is CASSLASDTQYF. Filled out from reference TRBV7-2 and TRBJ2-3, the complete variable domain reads GAGVSQSPSNKVTEKGKDVELRCDPISGHTALYWYRQSLGQGLEFLIYFQGNSAPDKSGLPSDRFSAERTGGSVSTLTIQRTQQEDSAVYLCASSLASDTQYFGPGTRLTVL.